Listed below are T cell receptor beta chains from one sample, sequenced in a study of blood T cell repertoires in COVID-19. Sequencing used immunoSEQ multiplex PCR; TCRdb keeps in-frame clones, though not all of them. This sample carries about 150,000 clones, about 90% of them seen once, and the ten largest clones take roughly two fifths. Sequenced sample: peripheral blood. The receptors stem from a man over 45 who had recovered from COVID-19. The CDR3 runs from the conserved cysteine through the conserved F or W. A D gene is named only where the DNA matches it firmly. Only part of the rows carry a size: once, few, many, or a class if the clone is expanded.

>TRBJ1-1|.|TRBV7-3|.
TGTGCCAGCAGCTTAAATCTTGGCCGTGAAGCTTTCTTT
CASSLNLGREAFF
>TRBJ1-1|.|TRBV3-1/TRBV3-2|TRBD1
TGTGCCAGCAGCCGAACAGGGGACACTGAAGCTTTCTTT
CASSRTGDTEAFF
>TRBJ1-1|.|TRBV27|.
TGTGCCAGCACACGGCGTGGGGCGAACACTGAAGCTTTCTTT
CASTRRGANTEAFF
>TRBJ2-3|.|TRBV9|.
TGTGCCAGCAGCGTAGGGAGTGGGTCGACCACAGATACGCAGTATTTT
CASSVGSGSTTDTQYF
>TRBJ1-4|.|TRBV6-2/TRBV6-3|.
TGTGCCAGCACCCCGGATAGCAATGAAAAACTGTTTTTT
CASTPDSNEKLFF
>TRBJ2-7|.|TRBV27|TRBD2
TGTGCCAGCAGTTTATCGATGGCGGGAGTCTACGAGCAGTACTTC
CASSLSMAGVYEQYF
>TRBJ2-2|.|TRBV9|TRBD2
TGTGCCAGCAGCGCCTCTATAGGGACTAGCACCGGGGAGCTGTTTTTT
CASSASIGTSTGELFF
>TRBJ2-1|.|TRBV7-3|.
TGTGCCAGCAGCTTATCCCGGGGTGGACATGAGCAGTTCTTC
CASSLSRGGHEQFF
>TRBJ1-1|.|TRBV29-1|TRBD1
TGCAGCGTGAGGGACAGGTGGTCTACTGAAGCTTTCTTT
CSVRDRWSTEAFF
>TRBJ2-7|.|TRBV7-2|.
TGTGCCAGCAGCATGTACTACGAGCAGTACTTC
CASSMYYEQYF
>TRBJ2-5|.|TRBV4-1|.
TGCGCCAGCAGCCAAGATGGGGGGTCGAGGGGAGAGACCCAGTACTTC
CASSQDGGSRGETQYF
>TRBJ2-1|.|TRBV7-2|TRBD2
TGTGCCAGCAGCTTTTATTTCGGGGGGGCGACTGAGCAGTTCTTC
CASSFYFGGATEQFF
>TRBJ2-3|.|TRBV18|TRBD2
TGTGCCAGCTCACTCGGACTAGCTGGAGGCACAGATACGCAGTATTTT
CASSLGLAGGTDTQYF
>TRBJ1-2|.|TRBV12-5|.
TGTGCTAGTGGTTTGGATACCCGGGGAAGGAGAGGCTACACCTTC
CASGLDTRGRRGYTF
>TRBJ2-3|.|TRBV9|TRBD1
TGTGCCAGCAGCCCGCGAACAGGGGGCAGGGGCACAGATACGCAGTATTTT
CASSPRTGGRGTDTQYF
>TRBJ1-5|once|TRBV12-3/TRBV12-4|.
TGTGCCAGCAGTTTGACAAACGGGGGGGCCCAGCATTTT
CASSLTNGGAQHF
>TRBJ2-7|.|TRBV7-2|.
TGTGCCAGCAGCTTAGCCGGTACCCTCTACGAGCAGTACTTC
CASSLAGTLYEQYF
>TRBJ2-7|.|TRBV11-3|.
TGTGCCAGCAGCTTACGACTGCAAACCTACGAGCAGTACTTC
CASSLRLQTYEQYF
>TRBJ2-1|once|TRBV6-6|TRBD1
TGTGCCAGCAGCCCGGACAGGGGGAACTACAATGAGCAGTTCTTC
CASSPDRGNYNEQFF
>TRBJ2-7|.|TRBV6-2/TRBV6-3|.
TGTGCCAGCAGCAAACAGGGTTTGACCGAGCAGTACTTC
CASSKQGLTEQYF
>TRBJ2-7|.|TRBV19|.
TGTGCCAGTAGTACTACAGGGTCCTACGAGCAGTACTTC
CASSTTGSYEQYF
>TRBJ1-2|.|TRBV18|TRBD1
TGTGCCAGCTCACCTGAACAGACAGGGGCTGGCTACACCTTC
CASSPEQTGAGYTF
>TRBJ2-2|.|TRBV7-6|.
TGTGCCAGCAGCTTAGGAGGACAGCCGCCCGGGGAGCTGTTTTTT
CASSLGGQPPGELFF
>TRBJ2-3|once|TRBV5-5|.
TGTGCCAGCAGCTGGGAGGTGGGTTTAACAGATACGCAGTATTTT
CASSWEVGLTDTQYF
>TRBJ1-5|.|TRBV6-1|.
TGTGCCAGCAGTGAAAATGGACAGATTAGCAATCAGCCCCAGCATTTT
CASSENGQISNQPQHF
>TRBJ2-2|.|TRBV9|.
TGTGCCAGCAGCGAACAGGTTCTCGCGAACACCGGGGAGCTGTTTTTT
CASSEQVLANTGELFF
>TRBJ2-5|once|TRBV11-2|TRBD1
TGTGCTCTCCGCGGGGATAGGACAGGGTCAGAGACCCAGTACTTC
CALRGDRTGSETQYF
>TRBJ1-1|.|TRBV11-1|.
TGTGCCAGCAGCTTCCCGGGGAACACTGAAGCTTTCTTT
CASSFPGNTEAFF
>TRBJ2-7|.|TRBV6-2/TRBV6-3|.
TGTGCCAGCACCCCGAGCGTAATACTTATGTACGAGCAGTACTTC
CASTPSVILMYEQYF
>TRBJ1-6|.|TRBV24-1|TRBD1
TGTGCCACCAGTGAAACCGGGACAGGGGAGAGCTCCTATAATTCACCCCTCCACTTT
CATSETGTGESSYNSPLHF
>TRBJ2-5|.|TRBV6-1|TRBD2
TGTGCCAGCAGTGTAGGTTGGAGCGGGGGACCCCAAGAGACCCAGTACTTC
CASSVGWSGGPQETQYF
>TRBJ1-5|.|TRBV6-2/TRBV6-3|.
TGTGCCAGCAGTTACTCGCACAGGAGCCAGCCCCAGCATTTT
CASSYSHRSQPQHF
>TRBJ2-1|.|TRBV2|TRBD1
TGTGCCAGCATTCCGGGGACAGGGGGGAAAGAGCAGTTCTTC
CASIPGTGGKEQFF
>TRBJ2-3|once|TRBV11-3|.
TGTGCCAGCAGTCCCGGAGGGGGGGGCTCAGATACGCAGTATTTT
CASSPGGGGSDTQYF
>TRBJ1-4|once|TRBV6-5|.
TGTGCCAGCAGCCGCGCGGGGGGCGGAGAAAAACTGTTTTTT
CASSRAGGGEKLFF
>TRBJ2-7|.|TRBV6-2/TRBV6-3|TRBD2
TGTGCCAGCAGTTACGGGACTAGCGGGTACGAGCAGTACTTC
CASSYGTSGYEQYF
>TRBJ2-7|.|TRBV27|.
TGTGCCAGCAGTTTATCGGTCCGCGCAGAGGGCGAGCAGTACTTC
CASSLSVRAEGEQYF
>TRBJ2-5|.|TRBV5-4|TRBD1
TGTGCCAGCAGCGCCCCCGACAGGGCACCACAGTACCAAGCGACCCAGTACTTC
CASSAPDRAPQYQATQYF
>TRBJ1-2|.|TRBV9|.
TGTGCCAGCAGCGTAGCTACCACAGGCCGGTACTATGGCTACACCTTC
CASSVATTGRYYGYTF
>TRBJ1-3|.|TRBV7-8|TRBD1
TGTGCCAGCAGCCCCCGACAGGGTGGAAGTGGAAACACCATATATTTT
CASSPRQGGSGNTIYF
>TRBJ1-1|.|TRBV5-4|.
TGTGCCAGCAGCTTGGTAATGAACACTGAAGCTTTCTTT
CASSLVMNTEAFF
>TRBJ1-4|.|TRBV27|.
TGTGCCAGCAGTTTATCTTCGTTTGTTGGGAGGACGACTAATGAAAAACTGTTTTTT
CASSLSSFVGRTTNEKLFF
>TRBJ2-5|once|TRBV10-1|.
TGCGCCAGCAGTAAGGCGGGGAATCGGGAGACCCAGTACTTC
CASSKAGNRETQYF
>TRBJ2-2|.|TRBV5-8|TRBD2
TGTGCCAGCAGGATAGCGGGGGGCCCCGGGGAGCTGTTTTTT
CASRIAGGPGELFF
>TRBJ1-6|.|TRBV21-1|.
TGTGCCAGCAGGTACAGGGCCCGTCAAAAGAGGGATTCACCCCTCCACTTT
CASRYRARQKRDSPLHF
>TRBJ1-1|.|TRBV4-3|.
TGCGCCAGCAGCATCGATCGGGAGGGCACTGAAGCTTTCTTT
CASSIDREGTEAFF